This T cell receptor beta chain was profiled in a study of cytomegalovirus exposure and HLA in healthy donors. Germline assignment: CDR1 SGHRS and CDR2 YFSETQ. CDR3 length equals 12 residues. Trimming pared 0 bases from V and 6 bases from J, leaving 7 bases between. Sequencing was performed with immunoSEQ multiplex PCR; in TCRdb, only in-frame clones are kept and a portion is missing. The sample has approximately 58,000 clones, around 94% seen once. The receptor was derived from a man younger than 35 in good health and CMV-seronegative. V and J are TRBV5-1 and TRBJ2-7; weak D call: TRBD1 (6 bases). Sequenced: PBMCs. Written as DNA, the CDR3 is TGCGCCAGCAGCTTGGACAGGGTCGAGCAGTACTTC. This encodes CASSLDRVEQYF.